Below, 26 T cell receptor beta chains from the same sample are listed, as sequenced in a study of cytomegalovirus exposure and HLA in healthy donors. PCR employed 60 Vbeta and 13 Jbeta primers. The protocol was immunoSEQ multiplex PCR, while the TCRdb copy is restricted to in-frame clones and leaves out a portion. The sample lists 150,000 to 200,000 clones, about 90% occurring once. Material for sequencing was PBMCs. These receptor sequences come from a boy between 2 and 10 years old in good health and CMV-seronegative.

In nucleotides, the CDR3 is TGTGCCAGCAGCTTAGAGGGGATTGGGGGGGGTACCTATGGCTACACCTTC. It yields the protein CASSLEGIGGGTYGYTF. V gene TRBV11-2 combines with J gene TRBJ1-2, with D perhaps matching TRBD1 (5 bases). Germline V gene sequence: CDR1 SGHAT, CDR2 FQNNGV. Trimming pared 0 bases from V and 4 bases from J, leaving 18 bases between. The CDR3 consists of 17 residues. The full variable domain, in which reference TRBV11-2 and TRBJ1-2 provide the parts outside the CDR3, is EAGVAQSPRYKIIEKRQSVAFWCNPISGHATLYWYQQILGQGPKLLIQFQNNGVVDDSQLPKDRFSAERLKGVDSTLKIQPAKLEDSAVYLCASSLEGIGGGTYGYTFGSGTRLTVV.

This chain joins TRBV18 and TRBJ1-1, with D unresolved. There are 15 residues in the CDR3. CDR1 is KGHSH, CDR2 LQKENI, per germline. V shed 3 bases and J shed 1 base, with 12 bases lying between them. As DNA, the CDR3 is TGTGCCAGCTCACCCGAGTACGTCGAGAACACTGAAGCTTTCTTT. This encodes CASSPEYVENTEAFF.

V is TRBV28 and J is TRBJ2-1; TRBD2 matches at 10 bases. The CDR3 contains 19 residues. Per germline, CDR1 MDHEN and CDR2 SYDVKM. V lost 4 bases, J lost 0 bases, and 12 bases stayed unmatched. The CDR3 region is CASSSSGLAGVSSYNEQFF. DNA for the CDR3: TGTGCCAGCAGTTCCAGTGGGCTAGCGGGAGTGAGCTCCTACAATGAGCAGTTCTTC.

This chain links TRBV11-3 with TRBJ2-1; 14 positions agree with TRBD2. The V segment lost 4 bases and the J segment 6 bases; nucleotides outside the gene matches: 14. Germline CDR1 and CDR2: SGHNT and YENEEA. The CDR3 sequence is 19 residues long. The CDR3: CASSSPNGTSGSRGNEQFF. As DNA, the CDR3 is TGTGCCAGCAGCTCCCCAAACGGGACTAGCGGGAGTAGGGGCAATGAGCAGTTCTTC.

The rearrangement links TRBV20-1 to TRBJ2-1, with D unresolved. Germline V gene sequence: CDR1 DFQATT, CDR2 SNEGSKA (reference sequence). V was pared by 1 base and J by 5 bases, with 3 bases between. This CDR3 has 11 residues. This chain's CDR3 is CSARANNEQFF. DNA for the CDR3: TGCAGTGCTAGAGCTAACAATGAGCAGTTCTTC.

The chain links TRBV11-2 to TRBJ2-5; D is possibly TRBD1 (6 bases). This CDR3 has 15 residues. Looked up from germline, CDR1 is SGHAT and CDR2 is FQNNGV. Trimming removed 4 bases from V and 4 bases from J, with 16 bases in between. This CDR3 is CASSSLTGSGETQYF. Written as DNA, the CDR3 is TGTGCCAGCAGCTCATTGACAGGCTCGGGAGAGACCCAGTACTTC.

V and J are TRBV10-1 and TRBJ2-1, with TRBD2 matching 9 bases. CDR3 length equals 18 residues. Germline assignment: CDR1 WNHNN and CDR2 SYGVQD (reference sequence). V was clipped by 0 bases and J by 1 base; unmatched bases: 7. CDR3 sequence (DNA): TGCGCCAGCAGTGAGTCTCGGCTAGCGGGAATGTCCTACAATGAGCAGTTCTTC. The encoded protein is CASSESRLAGMSYNEQFF.

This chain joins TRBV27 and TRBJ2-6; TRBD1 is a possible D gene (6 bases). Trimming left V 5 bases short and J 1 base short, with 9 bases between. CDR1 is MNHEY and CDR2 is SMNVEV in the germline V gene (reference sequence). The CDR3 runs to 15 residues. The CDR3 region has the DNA TGTGCCAGCAGTCCTCAGGGGTCTGGGGCCAACGTCCTGACTTTC. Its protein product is CASSPQGSGANVLTF. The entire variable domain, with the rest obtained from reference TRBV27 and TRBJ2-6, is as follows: EAQVTQNPRYLITVTGKKLTVTCSQNMNHEYMSWYRQDPGLGLRQIYYSMNVEVTDKGDVPEGYKVSRKEKRNFPLILESPSPNQTSLYFCASSPQGSGANVLTFGAGSRLTVL.

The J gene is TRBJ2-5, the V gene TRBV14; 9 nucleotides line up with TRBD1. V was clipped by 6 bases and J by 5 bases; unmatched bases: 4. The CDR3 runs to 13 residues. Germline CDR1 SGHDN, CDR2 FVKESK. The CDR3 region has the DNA TGTGCCAGCAGGACAGGGGGGACTGAGACCCAGTACTTC. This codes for CASRTGGTETQYF.

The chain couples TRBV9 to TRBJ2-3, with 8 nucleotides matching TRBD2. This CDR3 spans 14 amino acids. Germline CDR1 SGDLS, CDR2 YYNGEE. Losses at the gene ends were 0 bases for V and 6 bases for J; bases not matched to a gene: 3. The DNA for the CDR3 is TGTGCCAGCAGCGTAGTTACGGGAGGGGATACGCAGTATTTT. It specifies CASSVVTGGDTQYF.

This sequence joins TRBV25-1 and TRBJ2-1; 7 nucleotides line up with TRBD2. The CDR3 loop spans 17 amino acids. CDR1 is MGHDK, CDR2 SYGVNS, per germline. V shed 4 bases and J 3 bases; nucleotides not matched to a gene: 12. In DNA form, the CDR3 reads TGTGCCAGCAGTGGGCCGCGGGAGACCCTACACTACAATGAGCAGTTCTTC. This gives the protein CASSGPRETLHYNEQFF.

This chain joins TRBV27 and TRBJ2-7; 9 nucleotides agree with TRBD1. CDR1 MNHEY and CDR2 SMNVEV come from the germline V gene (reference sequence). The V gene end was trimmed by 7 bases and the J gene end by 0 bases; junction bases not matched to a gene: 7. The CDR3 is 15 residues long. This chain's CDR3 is CASNRDRAPSYEQYF. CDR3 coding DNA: TGTGCCAGCAACAGGGACAGGGCCCCCTCCTACGAGCAGTACTTC.

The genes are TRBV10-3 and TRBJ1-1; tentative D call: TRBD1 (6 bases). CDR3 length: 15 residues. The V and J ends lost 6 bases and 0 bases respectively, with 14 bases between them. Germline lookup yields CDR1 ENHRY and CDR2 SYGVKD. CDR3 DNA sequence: TGTGCCATCAGACTCGGACAGAACATGAACACTGAAGCTTTCTTT. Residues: CAIRLGQNMNTEAFF.

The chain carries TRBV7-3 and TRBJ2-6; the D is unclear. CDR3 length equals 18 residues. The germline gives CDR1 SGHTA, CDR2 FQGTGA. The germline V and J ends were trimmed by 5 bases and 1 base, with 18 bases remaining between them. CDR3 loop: CASSVGSTLRSGANVLTF. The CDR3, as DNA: TGTGCCAGCAGCGTCGGGTCCACCCTAAGGTCTGGGGCCAACGTCCTGACTTTC.

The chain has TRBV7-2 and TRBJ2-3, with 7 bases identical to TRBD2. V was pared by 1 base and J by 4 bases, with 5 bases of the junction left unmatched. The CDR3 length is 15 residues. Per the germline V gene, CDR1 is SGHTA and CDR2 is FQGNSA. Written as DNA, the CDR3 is TGTGCCAGCAGCTTAGTTAGCCGGGGGGCAGATACGCAGTATTTT. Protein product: CASSLVSRGADTQYF.

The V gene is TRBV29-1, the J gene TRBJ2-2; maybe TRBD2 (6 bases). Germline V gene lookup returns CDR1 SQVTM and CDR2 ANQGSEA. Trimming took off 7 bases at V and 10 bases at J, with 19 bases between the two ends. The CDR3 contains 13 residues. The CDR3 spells CSASSGGSVELFF. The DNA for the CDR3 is TGCAGCGCTTCATCCGGGGGTAGCGTGGAGCTGTTTTTT.

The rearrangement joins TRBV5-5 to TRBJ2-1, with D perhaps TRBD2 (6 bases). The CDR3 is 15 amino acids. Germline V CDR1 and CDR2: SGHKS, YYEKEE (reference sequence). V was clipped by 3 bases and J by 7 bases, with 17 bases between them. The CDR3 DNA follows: TGTGCCAGCAGCTCCGACCCTTTCAGCGGGAATGAGCAGTTCTTC. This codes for CASSSDPFSGNEQFF. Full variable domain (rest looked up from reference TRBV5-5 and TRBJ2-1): DAGVTQSPTHLIKTRGQQVTLRCSPISGHKSVSWYQQVLGQGPQFIFQYYEKEERGRGNFPDRFSARQFPNYSSELNVNALLLGDSALYLCASSSDPFSGNEQFFGPGTRLTVL.

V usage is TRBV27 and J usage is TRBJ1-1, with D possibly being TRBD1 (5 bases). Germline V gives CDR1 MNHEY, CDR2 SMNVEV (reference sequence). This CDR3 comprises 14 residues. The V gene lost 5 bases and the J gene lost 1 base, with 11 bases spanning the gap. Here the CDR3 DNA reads TGTGCCAGCAGTCCCTCCACAGGGAACACTGAAGCTTTCTTT. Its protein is CASSPSTGNTEAFF.

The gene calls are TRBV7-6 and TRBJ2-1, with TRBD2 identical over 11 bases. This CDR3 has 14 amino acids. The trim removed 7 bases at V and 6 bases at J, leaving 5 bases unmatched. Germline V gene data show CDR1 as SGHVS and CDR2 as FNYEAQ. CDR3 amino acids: CASNSGGAVNEQFF. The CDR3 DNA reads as TGTGCCAGCAATAGCGGGGGGGCAGTCAATGAGCAGTTCTTC.

CDR3 sequence reads: CASRSGTVQETQYF. The CDR3 coding sequence is TGTGCCAGCAGGTCTGGGACAGTCCAAGAGACCCAGTACTTC. The chain is built from TRBV6-5 and TRBJ2-5; 7 bases are a match to TRBD1. This CDR3 spans 14 amino acids. Germline CDR1 MNHEY, CDR2 SVGAGI. V lost 6 bases, J lost 1 base, and 5 bases stayed unmatched.

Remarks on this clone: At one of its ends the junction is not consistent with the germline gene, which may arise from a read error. The CDR3 protein is CSSSPGTGINTDTQYF. CDR3 nucleotide sequence: TGTTCCAGCAGCCCAGGGACAGGAATAAACACAGATACGCAGTATTTT. The chain links TRBV7-9 to TRBJ2-3, with 8 bases identical to TRBD1. The V gene's germline CDR1 is SEHNR and CDR2 FQNEAQ (reference sequence). CDR3 length: 16 residues.

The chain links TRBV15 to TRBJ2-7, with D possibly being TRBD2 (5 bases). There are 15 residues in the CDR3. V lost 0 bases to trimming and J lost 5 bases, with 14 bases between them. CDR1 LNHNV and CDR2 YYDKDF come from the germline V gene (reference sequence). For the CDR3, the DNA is TGTGCCACCAGCAGAGATAGAGGGCCCCGCCACGAGCAGTACTTC. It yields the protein CATSRDRGPRHEQYF.

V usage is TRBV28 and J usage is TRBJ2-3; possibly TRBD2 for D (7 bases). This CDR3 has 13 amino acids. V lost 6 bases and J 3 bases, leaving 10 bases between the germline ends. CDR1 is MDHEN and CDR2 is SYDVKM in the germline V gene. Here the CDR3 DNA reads TGTGCCAGCAGACGGGGGGCAACAGATACGCAGTATTTT. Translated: CASRRGATDTQYF.

The CDR3, as DNA: TGTGCCAGCTCACCGGCTGAAATAAAATACGAGCAGTACTTC. Protein sequence: CASSPAEIKYEQYF. This chain uses TRBV18 with TRBJ2-7; D not certain. This CDR3 region has 14 residues. The V and J ends lost 3 bases and 4 bases respectively, with 13 bases between them. CDR1 KGHSH and CDR2 LQKENI come from the germline V gene.

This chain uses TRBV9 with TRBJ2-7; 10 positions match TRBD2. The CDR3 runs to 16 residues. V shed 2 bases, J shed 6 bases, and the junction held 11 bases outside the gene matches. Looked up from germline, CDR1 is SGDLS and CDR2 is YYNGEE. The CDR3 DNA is TGTGCCAGCAGCGTTGGTTCCAGCGGGAGGGCCTCCGAGCAGTACTTC. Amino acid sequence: CASSVGSSGRASEQYF.

The CDR3, as DNA: TGTGCCAGCAGCCTAACCCCGGAGACCCAGTACTTC. Its protein product is CASSLTPETQYF. The chain carries TRBV5-6 and TRBJ2-5; D is undetermined. CDR3 length: 12 amino acids. Germline V gene data show CDR1 as SGHDT and CDR2 as YYEEEE. The ends were cut back, 4 bases at V and 5 bases at J, with 9 bases in the middle.